This T cell receptor (beta chain) appears in the sequencing data of a study of glioma-infiltrating T cells. TCR alpha and beta CDR3 regions were amplified from RNA using iRepertoire nested multiplex PCR. TCRdb processed the multiplex PCR reads anew with MiXCR; each CDR3 protein has one entry. The sample yields about 180,000 distinct CDR3 sequences, around 42% seen once. The length of the CDR3 is 15 residues. Germline loops: CDR1 LNHDA, CDR2 SQIVND (reference sequence). The V gene lost 6 bases and the J gene lost 3 bases, with 15 bases spanning the gap. Sequenced sample: glioma tissue, nonneoplastic brain tissue, or PBMCs (not recorded which). The chain has TRBV19 and TRBJ1-5; D is perhaps TRBD1 (6 bases). The sequence was collected from a human donor with low-grade glioma or glioblastoma, undergoing nonglioma brain surgery, or in good health (not recorded which). This chain's CDR3 is CASRAPGGYNQPQHF. CDR3 nucleotide sequence: TGTGCCAGTAGGGCCCCCGGGGGCTACAATCAGCCCCAGCATTTT.